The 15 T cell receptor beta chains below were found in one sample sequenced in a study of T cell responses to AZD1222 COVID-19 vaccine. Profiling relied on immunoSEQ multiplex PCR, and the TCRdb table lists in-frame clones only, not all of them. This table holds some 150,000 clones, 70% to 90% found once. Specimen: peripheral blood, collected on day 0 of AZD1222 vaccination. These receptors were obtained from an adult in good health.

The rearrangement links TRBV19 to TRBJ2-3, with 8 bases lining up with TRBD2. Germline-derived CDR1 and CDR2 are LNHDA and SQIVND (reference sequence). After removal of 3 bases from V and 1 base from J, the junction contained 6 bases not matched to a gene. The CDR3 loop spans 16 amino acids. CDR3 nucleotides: TGTGCCAGTAGTATGGGAGCGGGAGTGGGCACAGATACGCAGTATTTT. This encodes CASSMGAGVGTDTQYF.

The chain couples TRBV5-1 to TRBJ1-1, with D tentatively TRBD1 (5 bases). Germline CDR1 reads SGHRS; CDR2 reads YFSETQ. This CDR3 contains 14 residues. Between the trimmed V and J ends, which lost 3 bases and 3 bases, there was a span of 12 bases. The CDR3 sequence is CASSSGTADTEAFF. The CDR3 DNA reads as TGCGCCAGCAGCTCGGGGACGGCAGACACTGAAGCTTTCTTT.

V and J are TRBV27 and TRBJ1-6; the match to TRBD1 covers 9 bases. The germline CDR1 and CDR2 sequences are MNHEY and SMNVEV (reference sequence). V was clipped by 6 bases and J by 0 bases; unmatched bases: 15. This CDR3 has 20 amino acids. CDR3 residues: CASRPIGTGSFSSYNSPLHF. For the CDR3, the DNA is TGTGCCAGCAGACCTATCGGGACAGGGAGCTTTAGCTCCTATAATTCACCCCTCCACTTT.

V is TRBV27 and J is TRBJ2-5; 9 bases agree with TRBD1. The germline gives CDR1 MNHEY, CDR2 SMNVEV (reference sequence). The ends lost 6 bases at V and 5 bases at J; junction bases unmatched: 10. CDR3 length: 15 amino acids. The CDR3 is CASRSTGGVGETQYF. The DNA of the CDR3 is TGTGCCAGCAGGAGTACAGGGGGCGTAGGGGAGACCCAGTACTTC.

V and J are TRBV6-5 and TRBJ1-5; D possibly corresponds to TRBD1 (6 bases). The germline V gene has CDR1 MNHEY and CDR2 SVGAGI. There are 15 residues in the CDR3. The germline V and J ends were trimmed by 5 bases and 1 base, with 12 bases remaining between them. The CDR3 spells CASSRTEKSNQPQHF. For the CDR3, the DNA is TGTGCCAGCAGTCGGACAGAAAAGAGCAATCAGCCCCAGCATTTT.

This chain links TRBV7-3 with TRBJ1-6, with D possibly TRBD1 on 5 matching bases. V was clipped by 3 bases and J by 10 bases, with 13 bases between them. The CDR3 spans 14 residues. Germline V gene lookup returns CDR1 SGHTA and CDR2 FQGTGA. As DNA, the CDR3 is TGTGCCAGCAGCTTTGGGCAGGGATCGTCACCCCTCCACTTT. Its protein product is CASSFGQGSSPLHF. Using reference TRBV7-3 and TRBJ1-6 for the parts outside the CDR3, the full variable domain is GAGVSQTPSNKVTEKGKYVELRCDPISGHTALYWYRQSLGQGPEFLIYFQGTGAADDSGLPNDRFFAVRPEGSVSTLKIQRTERGDSAVYLCASSFGQGSSPLHFGNGTRLTVT.

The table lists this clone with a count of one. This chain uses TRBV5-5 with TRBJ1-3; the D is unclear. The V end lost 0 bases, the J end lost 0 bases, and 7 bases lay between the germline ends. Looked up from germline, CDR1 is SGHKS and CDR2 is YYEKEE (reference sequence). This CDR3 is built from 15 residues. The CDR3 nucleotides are TGTGCCAGCAGCTTGGGGAGGAACTCTGGAAACACCATATATTTT. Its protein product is CASSLGRNSGNTIYF.

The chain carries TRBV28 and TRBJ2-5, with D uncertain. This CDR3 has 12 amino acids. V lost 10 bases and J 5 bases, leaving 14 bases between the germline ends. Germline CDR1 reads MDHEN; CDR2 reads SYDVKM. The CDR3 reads CATRTVGETQYF. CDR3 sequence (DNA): TGTGCCACCAGAACAGTGGGGGAGACCCAGTACTTC.

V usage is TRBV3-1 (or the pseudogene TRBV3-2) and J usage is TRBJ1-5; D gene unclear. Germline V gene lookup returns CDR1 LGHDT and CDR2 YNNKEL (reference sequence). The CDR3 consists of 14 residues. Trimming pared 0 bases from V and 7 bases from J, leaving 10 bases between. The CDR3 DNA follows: TGTGCCAGCAGCCAAGATTTAGGGAGCCAGCCCCAGCATTTT. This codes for CASSQDLGSQPQHF.

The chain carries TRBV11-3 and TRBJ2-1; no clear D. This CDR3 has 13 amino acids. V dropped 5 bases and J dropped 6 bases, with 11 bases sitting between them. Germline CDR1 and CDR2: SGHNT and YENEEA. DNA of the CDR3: TGTGCCAGCAGCCAAAACTTGGGCAATGAGCAGTTCTTC. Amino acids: CASSQNLGNEQFF.

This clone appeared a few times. CDR3 nucleotide sequence: TGTGCCAGTAGTATAGGGGGGAACTATGGCTACACCTTC. Translating it yields CASSIGGNYGYTF. V is TRBV19 and J is TRBJ1-2, with TRBD1 as a possible D gene (5 bases). With 1 base removed from V and 2 bases from J, the gap between germline ends came to 5 bases. Germline lookup yields CDR1 LNHDA and CDR2 SQIVND (reference sequence). CDR3 length equals 13 residues.

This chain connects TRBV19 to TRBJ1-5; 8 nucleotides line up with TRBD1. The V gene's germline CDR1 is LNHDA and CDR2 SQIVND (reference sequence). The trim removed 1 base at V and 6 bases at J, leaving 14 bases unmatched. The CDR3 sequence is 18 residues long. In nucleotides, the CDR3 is TGTGCCAGTAGTATAGGTAGGTCTAGACAGGGGAGCGGTCAGCCCCAGCATTTT. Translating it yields CASSIGRSRQGSGQPQHF.

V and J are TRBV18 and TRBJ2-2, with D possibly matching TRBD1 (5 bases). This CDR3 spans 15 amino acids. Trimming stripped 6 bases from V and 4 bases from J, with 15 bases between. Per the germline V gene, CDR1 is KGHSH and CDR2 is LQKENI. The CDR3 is CASSQQAPGTGELFF. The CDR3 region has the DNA TGTGCCAGCTCTCAACAGGCCCCTGGCACCGGGGAGCTGTTTTTT.

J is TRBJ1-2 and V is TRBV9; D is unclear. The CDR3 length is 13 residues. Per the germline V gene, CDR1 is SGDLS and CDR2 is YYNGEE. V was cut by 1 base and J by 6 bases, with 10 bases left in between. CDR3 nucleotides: TGTGCCAGCAGCGTAAGTCAGGCCCATGGCTACACCTTC. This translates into CASSVSQAHGYTF.

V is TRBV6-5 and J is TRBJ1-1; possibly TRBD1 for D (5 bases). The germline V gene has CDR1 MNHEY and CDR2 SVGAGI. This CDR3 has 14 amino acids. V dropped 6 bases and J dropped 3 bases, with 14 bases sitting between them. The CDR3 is CASRRRLGDTEAFF. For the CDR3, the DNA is TGTGCCAGCAGAAGAAGGTTGGGGGACACTGAAGCTTTCTTT.